The clone carrying this T cell receptor (beta chain) was recorded many times. Antigen unknown. The data stem from a study of blood T cells in healthy people across ages. A second about 6 to 12 cycle PCR used barcoded and J-beta primers. TCRdb used MiXCR to reprocess the 5' RACE reads, holding one entry per CDR3 protein. The sample lists some 930,000 distinct CDR3 sequences; 29% were seen once. Aged about 6 to 95, donors were systemically healthy Caucasians from Russia. Isolation yielded PBMCs, at least 7 million per sample, in every case. Points from the study as a whole: PBMC samples, being unsorted, prevented any conclusive comparison of naive and antigen-experienced cells.

The germline CDR1 and CDR2 sequences are SQVTM and ANQGSEA. This CDR3 region has 12 residues. V dropped 6 bases and J dropped 4 bases, with 7 bases sitting between them. This sample also belongs to another study, concerning T cells of mothers and their children. From that report: The data showed no persistent microchimeric T cell clones.

The V and J genes are TRBV29-1 and TRBJ2-6; no clear D. The sequenced sample consisted of blood. This sequence was found in a woman aged 40-49 years in good health. The CDR3 coding sequence is TGCAGCGTCTCCGAGGGGGCCAACGTCCTGACTTTC. Translating gives CSVSEGANVLTF.